These 26 T cell receptor beta chains were sequenced from one sample in a study of T cell responses to AZD1222 COVID-19 vaccine. The repertoire was sequenced with immunoSEQ multiplex PCR; TCRdb's copy has only in-frame clones and lacks some. The sample includes around 160,000 clones, roughly nine tenths seen only once; the top ten take approximately 5.1%. The material sequenced was peripheral blood, taken on day 0 of AZD1222 vaccination. These receptors were collected from an adult in good health.

The V gene is TRBV28, the J gene TRBJ1-3; TRBD1 might be the D (5 bases). This CDR3 is built from 15 residues. V was shortened by 3 bases and J by 0 bases, with 9 bases between the two germline ends. From germline, CDR1 is MDHEN and CDR2 SYDVKM. The CDR3 here is CASSLGGGSGNTIYF. CDR3 DNA sequence: TGTGCCAGCAGTTTGGGGGGGGGCTCTGGAAACACCATATATTTT.

The chain recombines TRBV12-3 or TRBV12-4 with TRBJ2-3; D could derive from TRBD1 or TRBD2 (5 bases each). V lost 6 bases to trimming and J lost 4 bases, with 11 bases between them. CDR3 length: 13 residues. The CDR3 loop is CASSPWDADTQYF. Written as DNA, the CDR3 is TGTGCCAGCAGCCCCTGGGACGCAGATACGCAGTATTTT.

V gene TRBV29-1 combines with J gene TRBJ2-1, with TRBD2 matching 8 bases. This CDR3 has 16 residues. V was pared by 1 base and J by 1 base, with 6 bases of the junction left unmatched. CDR1 is SQVTM, CDR2 ANQGSEA, per germline. The CDR3 reads CSVEAGGRLSYNEQFF. CDR3 nucleotides: TGCAGCGTTGAAGCGGGCGGGAGGCTTTCCTACAATGAGCAGTTCTTC.

The chain employs TRBV4-3 and TRBJ1-5, with D possibly matching TRBD1 (5 bases). Germline V gene data show CDR1 as LGHNA and CDR2 as YSLEER. The CDR3 has 16 residues. With 4 bases removed from V and 2 bases from J, the gap between germline ends came to 15 bases. Here the CDR3 reads CASSPGPNEGNQPQHF. The CDR3 bases are TGCGCCAGCAGCCCGGGACCCAATGAGGGCAATCAGCCCCAGCATTTT.

The rearrangement uses TRBV11-1 and TRBJ1-3; D gene ambiguous. This CDR3 region has 14 residues. V lost 1 base and J lost 1, with 5 bases in between. Germline V gives CDR1 SGHAT, CDR2 FQDESV (reference sequence). DNA of the CDR3: TGTGCCAGCAGCTTAGGGCGGTCTGGAAACACCATATATTTT. It codes for CASSLGRSGNTIYF.

The V and J genes are TRBV6-2 or TRBV6-3 and TRBJ2-3; either TRBD1 or TRBD2 may supply D (5 bases each). Germline V gives CDR1 MNHEY, CDR2 SVGEGT. V lost 7 bases and J 4 bases, leaving 15 bases between the germline ends. This CDR3 has 14 amino acids. In nucleotides, the CDR3 is TGTGCCAGCACCCCGGGGCTTAGGTCAGATACGCAGTATTTT. This encodes CASTPGLRSDTQYF.

The rearrangement joins TRBV4-2 to TRBJ2-2; D gene unclear. The germline V gene encodes CDR1 LGHNA and CDR2 YNFKEQ. V lost 0 bases and J 1 base, leaving 9 bases between the germline ends. This CDR3 contains 16 residues. CDR3 DNA: TGTGCCAGCAGCCAAGATGGGCGCTGGAACACCGGGGAGCTGTTTTTT. Its translation is CASSQDGRWNTGELFF.

The chain joins TRBV28 to TRBJ1-2; D is ambiguous. V lost 3 bases and J lost 5, with 10 bases in between. The CDR3 is 13 residues long. Germline V gives CDR1 MDHEN, CDR2 SYDVKM. DNA of the CDR3: TGTGCCAGCAGTTTGCAGGCCTCTTATGGCTACACCTTC. Amino acid sequence: CASSLQASYGYTF.

The chain recombines TRBV7-2 with TRBJ2-3; unclear D gene. Trimming shortened V by 0 bases and J by 2 bases, and 9 bases separated the two germline ends. CDR3 length: 15 residues. Germline assignment: CDR1 SGHTA and CDR2 FQGNSA. As DNA, the CDR3 is TGTGCCAGCAGCTTAGCCTCGATAACCACAGATACGCAGTATTTT. This sequence encodes CASSLASITTDTQYF.

The chain combines TRBV9 with TRBJ1-1; no definite D call. V dropped 0 bases and J dropped 1 base, with 7 bases sitting between them. This CDR3 has 14 residues. The germline gives CDR1 SGDLS, CDR2 YYNGEE. The CDR3 nucleotides read TGTGCCAGCAGCGTAGTAAGAGGGAACACTGAAGCTTTCTTT. This translates into CASSVVRGNTEAFF.

Only one count was recorded for this clone. V and J are TRBV7-2 and TRBJ2-5; D may be TRBD2 (6 bases). The CDR3 extends over 14 amino acids. Germline values: CDR1 SGHTA, CDR2 FQGNSA. Trimming took off 1 base at V and 5 bases at J, with 11 bases between the two ends. Here the CDR3 reads CASSLDWGRETQYF. The CDR3 coding sequence is TGTGCCAGCAGCTTAGACTGGGGGAGGGAGACCCAGTACTTC.

V gene TRBV19 combines with J gene TRBJ1-1, with TRBD1 identical over 8 bases. Germline values: CDR1 LNHDA, CDR2 SQIVND (reference sequence). V was clipped by 1 base and J by 3 bases; unmatched bases: 7. CDR3 size: 16 residues. CDR3 bases: TGTGCCAGTAGTATAGGCCAGGGGGCGAGACACACTGAAGCTTTCTTT. It is translated as CASSIGQGARHTEAFF.

The V gene is TRBV7-8, the J gene TRBJ2-6; the match to TRBD2 covers 15 bases. The CDR3 extends over 20 amino acids. The germline V gene encodes CDR1 SGHVS and CDR2 FQNEAQ. The junction had 4 bases not matched to a gene; V was cut back by 1 base and J by 0 bases. For the CDR3, the DNA is TGTGCCAGCAGCTTAGGGGGACTAGCGGGAGGACGCTCTGGGGCCAACGTCCTGACTTTC. Its protein is CASSLGGLAGGRSGANVLTF.

This chain links TRBV7-9 with TRBJ2-1, with 8 bases matching TRBD1. With 5 bases clipped from V and 8 bases from J, the junction kept 8 bases outside the gene matches. This CDR3 is built from 14 residues. In germline, CDR1 is SEHNR, CDR2 FQNEAQ (reference sequence). The CDR3 sequence: CASSPTGGGYEQFF. Written as DNA, the CDR3 is TGTGCCAGCAGCCCTACAGGGGGAGGATATGAGCAGTTCTTC.

The chain combines TRBV7-9 with TRBJ1-4; D gene unclear. The germline gives CDR1 SEHNR, CDR2 FQNEAQ (reference sequence). This CDR3 is built from 13 residues. V lost 1 base and J 11 bases, leaving 11 bases between the germline ends. CDR3 DNA sequence: TGTGCCAGCAGCTTAGTAGGGCAGACCAAACTGTTTTTT. Protein product: CASSLVGQTKLFF.

The rearrangement joins TRBV4-2 to TRBJ2-2; the D call may be TRBD1 or TRBD2 (5 bases each). There are 16 residues in the CDR3. The germline CDR1 and CDR2 sequences are LGHNA and YNFKEQ. V was shortened by 1 base and J by 3 bases, with 12 bases between the two germline ends. The CDR3 sequence is CASSQGRGVYTGELFF. Written as DNA, the CDR3 is TGTGCCAGCAGCCAAGGCCGGGGCGTGTACACCGGGGAGCTGTTTTTT.

J is TRBJ2-6 and V is TRBV6-5; D is undetermined. Germline V lookup: CDR1 MNHEY, CDR2 SVGAGI. V was shortened by 2 bases and J by 0 bases, with 5 bases between the two germline ends. This CDR3 contains 15 residues. CDR3 amino acids: CASSYGDSGANVLTF. The CDR3 region has the DNA TGTGCCAGCAGTTACGGTGACTCTGGGGCCAACGTCCTGACTTTC.

The gene calls are TRBV28 and TRBJ1-3; 9 nucleotides match TRBD1. CDR1 is MDHEN and CDR2 is SYDVKM in the germline V gene. Germline trimming cut 6 bases from V and 2 bases from J; bases unmatched to any gene: 8. The CDR3 is made up of 16 amino acids. The CDR3 reads CASSVGTGWAGNTIYF. DNA of the CDR3: TGTGCCAGCAGCGTCGGGACAGGGTGGGCTGGAAACACCATATATTTT. Together with reference TRBV28 and TRBJ1-3, the CDR3 gives the full variable domain: DVKVTQSSRYLVKRTGEKVFLECVQDMDHENMFWYRQDPGLGLRLIYFSYDVKMKEKGDIPEGYSVSREKKERFSLILESASTNQTSMYLCASSVGTGWAGNTIYFGEGSWLTVV.

The chain has TRBV6-2 or TRBV6-3 and TRBJ2-1, with TRBD1 matching 10 bases. The CDR3 loop spans 15 amino acids. Germline CDR1 reads MNHEY; CDR2 reads SVGEGT. With 4 bases clipped from V and 4 bases from J, the junction kept 4 bases outside the gene matches. CDR3 protein: CASSSTGGTYNEQFF. CDR3 coding DNA: TGTGCCAGCAGTTCGACAGGGGGCACATACAATGAGCAGTTCTTC.

The chain employs TRBV4-2 and TRBJ2-5; perhaps D is TRBD1 or TRBD2 (6 bases each). The germline CDR1 and CDR2 sequences are LGHNA and YNFKEQ. The CDR3 loop spans 18 amino acids. Trimming cost V 2 bases and J 5 bases, with 24 bases left between them. The CDR3 reads CASSQTRLGAGSRETQYF. The CDR3 coding sequence is TGTGCCAGCAGCCAAACGAGGTTGGGGGCGGGGTCGCGGGAGACCCAGTACTTC.

V gene TRBV7-2 combines with J gene TRBJ1-1; tentative D call: TRBD1 (5 bases). Trimming took 4 bases from V and 5 from J, leaving 14 bases between them. Looked up from germline, CDR1 is SGHTA and CDR2 is FQGNSA. The CDR3 spans 14 residues. CDR3 sequence reads: CASSSWGRRTEAFF. The CDR3, as DNA: TGTGCCAGCAGCTCGTGGGGCCGACGGACTGAAGCTTTCTTT.

The table lists this clone with a count of one. The chain joins TRBV30 to TRBJ1-4; D possibly corresponds to TRBD1 (5 bases). Germline V gene sequence: CDR1 GTSNPN, CDR2 SVGIG (reference sequence). Trimming pared 6 bases from V and 0 bases from J, leaving 11 bases between. The CDR3 runs 14 residues. The CDR3 spells CACPMGATNEKLFF. The CDR3 region has the DNA TGTGCCTGTCCCATGGGGGCAACTAATGAAAAACTGTTTTTT.

This chain links TRBV4-2 with TRBJ2-2; 9 bases map to TRBD1. Germline lookup yields CDR1 LGHNA and CDR2 YNFKEQ. The V and J ends lost 3 bases and 4 bases, in that order; junction bases with no gene match: 3. CDR3 size: 15 residues. The CDR3: CASSQSTGGTGELFF. CDR3 nucleotides: TGTGCCAGCAGCCAGTCGACAGGGGGCACCGGGGAGCTGTTTTTT.

V and J are TRBV4-2 and TRBJ1-1; D uncertain. This CDR3 comprises 14 residues. CDR1 and CDR2 from the germline V gene are LGHNA and YNFKEQ. Trimming cost V 0 bases and J 0 bases, with 5 bases left between them. CDR3 sequence reads: CASSQDLLNTEAFF. In DNA, the CDR3 is TGTGCCAGCAGCCAAGATCTTCTGAACACTGAAGCTTTCTTT.

V is TRBV2 and J is TRBJ1-2, with D unresolved. The germline V gene has CDR1 SNHLY and CDR2 FYNNEI. CDR3 size: 15 residues. V was trimmed by 6 bases and J by 1 base, leaving 15 bases between them. CDR3 amino acids: CASRYSISDNYGYTF. In DNA form, the CDR3 reads TGTGCCAGCAGATACTCCATCTCAGATAACTATGGCTACACCTTC.

The chain carries TRBV18 and TRBJ1-5; D uncertain. This CDR3 is built from 15 residues. V was trimmed by 3 bases and J by 1 base, leaving 10 bases between them. Germline V lookup: CDR1 KGHSH, CDR2 LQKENI. The CDR3 spells CASSPSLGSNQPQHF. DNA for the CDR3: TGTGCCAGCTCACCGAGCTTGGGGAGCAATCAGCCCCAGCATTTT.